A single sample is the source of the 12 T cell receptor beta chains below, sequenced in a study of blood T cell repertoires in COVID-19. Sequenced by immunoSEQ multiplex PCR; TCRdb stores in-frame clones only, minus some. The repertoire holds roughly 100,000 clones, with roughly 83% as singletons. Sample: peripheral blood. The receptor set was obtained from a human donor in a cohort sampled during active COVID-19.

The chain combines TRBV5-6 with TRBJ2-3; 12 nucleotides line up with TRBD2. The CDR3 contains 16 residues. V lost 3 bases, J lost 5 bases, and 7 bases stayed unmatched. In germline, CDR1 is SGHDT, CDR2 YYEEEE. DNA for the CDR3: TGTGCCAGCAGCTCCGGACTAGCGGGAAGTGTAGATACGCAGTATTTT. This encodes CASSSGLAGSVDTQYF.

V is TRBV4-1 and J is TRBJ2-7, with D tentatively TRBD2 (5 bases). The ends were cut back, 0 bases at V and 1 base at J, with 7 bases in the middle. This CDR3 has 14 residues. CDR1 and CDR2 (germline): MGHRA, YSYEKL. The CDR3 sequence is CASSQDRGSYEQYF. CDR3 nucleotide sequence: TGCGCCAGCAGCCAAGATCGGGGTTCCTACGAGCAGTACTTC.

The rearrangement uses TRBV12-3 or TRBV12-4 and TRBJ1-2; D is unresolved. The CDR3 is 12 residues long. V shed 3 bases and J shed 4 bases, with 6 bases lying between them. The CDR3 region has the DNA TGTGCCAGCAGTTTTTGGAGCTATGGCTACACCTTC. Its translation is CASSFWSYGYTF.

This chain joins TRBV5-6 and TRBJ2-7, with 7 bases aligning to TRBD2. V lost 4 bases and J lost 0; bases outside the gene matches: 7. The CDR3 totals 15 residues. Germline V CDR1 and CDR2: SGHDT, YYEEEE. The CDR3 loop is CASSPWGGDSYEQYF. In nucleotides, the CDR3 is TGTGCCAGCAGCCCTTGGGGGGGGGACTCCTACGAGCAGTACTTC.

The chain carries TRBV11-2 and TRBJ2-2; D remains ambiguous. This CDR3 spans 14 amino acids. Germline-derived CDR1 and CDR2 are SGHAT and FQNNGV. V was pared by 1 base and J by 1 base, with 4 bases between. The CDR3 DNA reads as TGTGCCAGCAGCTTAGTCGGGAACACCGGGGAGCTGTTTTTT. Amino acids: CASSLVGNTGELFF.

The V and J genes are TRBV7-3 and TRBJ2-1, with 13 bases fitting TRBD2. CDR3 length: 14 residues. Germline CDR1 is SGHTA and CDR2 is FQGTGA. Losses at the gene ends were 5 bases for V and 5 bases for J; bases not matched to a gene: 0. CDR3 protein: CASSTSGRDNEQFF. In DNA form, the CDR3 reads TGTGCCAGCAGCACTAGCGGGAGGGACAATGAGCAGTTCTTC.

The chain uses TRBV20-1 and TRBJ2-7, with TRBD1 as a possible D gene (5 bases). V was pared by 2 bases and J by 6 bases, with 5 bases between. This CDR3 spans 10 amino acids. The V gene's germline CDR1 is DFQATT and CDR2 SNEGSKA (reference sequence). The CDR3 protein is CSARRGEQYF. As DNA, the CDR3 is TGCAGTGCTAGAAGGGGCGAGCAGTACTTC.

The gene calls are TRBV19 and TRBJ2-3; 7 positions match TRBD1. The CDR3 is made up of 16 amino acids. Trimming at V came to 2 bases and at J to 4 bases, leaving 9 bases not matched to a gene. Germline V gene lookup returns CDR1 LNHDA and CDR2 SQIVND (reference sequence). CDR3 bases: TGTGCCAGTAGTATACGGGACAGAACTACGGCAGATACGCAGTATTTT. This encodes CASSIRDRTTADTQYF.

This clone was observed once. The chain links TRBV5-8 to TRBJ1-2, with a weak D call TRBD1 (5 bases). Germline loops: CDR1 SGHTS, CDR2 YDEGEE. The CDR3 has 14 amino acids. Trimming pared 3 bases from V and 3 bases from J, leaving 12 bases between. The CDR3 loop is CASSSGLTDYGYTF. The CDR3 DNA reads TGTGCCAGCAGCTCGGGCCTGACAGACTATGGCTACACCTTC.

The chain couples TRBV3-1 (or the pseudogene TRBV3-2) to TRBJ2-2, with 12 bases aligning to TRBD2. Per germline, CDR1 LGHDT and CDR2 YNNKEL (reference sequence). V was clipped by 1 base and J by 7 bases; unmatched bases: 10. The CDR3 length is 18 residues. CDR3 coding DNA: TGTGCCAGCAGCCAAGGGTCTAGCGGGAGGGCCCAAATCGGGGAGCTGTTTTTT. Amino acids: CASSQGSSGRAQIGELFF.

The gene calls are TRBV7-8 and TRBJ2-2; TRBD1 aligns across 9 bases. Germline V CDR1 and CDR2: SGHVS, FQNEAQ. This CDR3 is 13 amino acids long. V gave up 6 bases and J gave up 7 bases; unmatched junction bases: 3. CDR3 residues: CASRRTGVGELFF. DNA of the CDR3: TGTGCCAGCAGGCGGACAGGGGTCGGGGAGCTGTTTTTT.

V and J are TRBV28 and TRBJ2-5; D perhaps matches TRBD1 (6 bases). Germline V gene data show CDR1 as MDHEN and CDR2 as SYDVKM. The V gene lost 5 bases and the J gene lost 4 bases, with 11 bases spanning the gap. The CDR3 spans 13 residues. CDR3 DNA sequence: TGTGCCAGCAGTGAGACAGGCGGAGAGACCCAGTACTTC. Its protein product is CASSETGGETQYF.